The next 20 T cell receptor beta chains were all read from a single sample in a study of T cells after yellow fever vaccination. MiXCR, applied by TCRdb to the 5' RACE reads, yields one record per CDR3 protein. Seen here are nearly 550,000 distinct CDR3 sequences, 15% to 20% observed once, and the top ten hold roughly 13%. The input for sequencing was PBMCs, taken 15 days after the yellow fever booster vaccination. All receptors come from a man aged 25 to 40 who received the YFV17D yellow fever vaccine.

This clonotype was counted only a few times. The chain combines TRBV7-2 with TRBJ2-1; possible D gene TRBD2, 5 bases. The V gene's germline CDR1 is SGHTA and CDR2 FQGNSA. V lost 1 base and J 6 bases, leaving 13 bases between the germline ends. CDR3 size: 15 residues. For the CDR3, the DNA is TGTGCCAGCAGCTTAGTTGTGGGAGAAGGCAATGAGCAGTTCTTC. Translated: CASSLVVGEGNEQFF.

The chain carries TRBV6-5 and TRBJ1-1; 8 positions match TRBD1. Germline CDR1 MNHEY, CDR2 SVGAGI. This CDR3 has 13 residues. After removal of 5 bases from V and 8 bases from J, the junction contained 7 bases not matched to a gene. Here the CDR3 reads CASSLFQGAEAFF. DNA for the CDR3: TGTGCCAGCAGTCTATTCCAGGGGGCCGAAGCTTTCTTT.

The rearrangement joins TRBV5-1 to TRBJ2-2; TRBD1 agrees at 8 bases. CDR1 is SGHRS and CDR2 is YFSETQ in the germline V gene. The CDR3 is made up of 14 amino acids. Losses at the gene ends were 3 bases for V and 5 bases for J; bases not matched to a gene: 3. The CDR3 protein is CASSWGQETGELFF. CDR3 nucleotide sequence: TGCGCCAGCAGCTGGGGACAGGAGACCGGGGAGCTGTTTTTT.

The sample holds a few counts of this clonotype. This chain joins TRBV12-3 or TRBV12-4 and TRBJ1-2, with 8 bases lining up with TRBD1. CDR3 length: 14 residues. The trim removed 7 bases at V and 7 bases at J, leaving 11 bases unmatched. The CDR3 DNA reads TGTGCCAGCACCTTGACCAGGGGGCTGGGTGGCTACACCTTC. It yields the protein CASTLTRGLGGYTF.

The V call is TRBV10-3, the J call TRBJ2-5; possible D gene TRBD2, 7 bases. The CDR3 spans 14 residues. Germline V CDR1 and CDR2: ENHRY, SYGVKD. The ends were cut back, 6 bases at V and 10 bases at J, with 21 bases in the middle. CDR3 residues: CAIRDSESPGGQYF. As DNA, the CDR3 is TGTGCCATCAGGGACAGTGAATCCCCGGGGGGCCAGTACTTC.

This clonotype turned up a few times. The CDR3 nucleotides are TGTGCCAGCAGCGCCCACAGGGCTACCGAGCAGTACTTC. This encodes CASSAHRATEQYF. This sequence joins TRBV7-2 and TRBJ2-7; D possibly corresponds to TRBD1 (6 bases). The V gene lost 5 bases and the J gene lost 6 bases, with 14 bases spanning the gap. The germline gives CDR1 SGHTA, CDR2 FQGNSA. The CDR3 is 13 residues long.

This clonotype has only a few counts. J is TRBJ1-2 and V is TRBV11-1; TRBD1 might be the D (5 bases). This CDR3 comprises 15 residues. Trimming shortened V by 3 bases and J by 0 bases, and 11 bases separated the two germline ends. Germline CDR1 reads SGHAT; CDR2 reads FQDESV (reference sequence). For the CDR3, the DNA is TGTGCCAGCAGCTTGGAGGGACGGACTAACTATGGCTACACCTTC. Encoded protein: CASSLEGRTNYGYTF.

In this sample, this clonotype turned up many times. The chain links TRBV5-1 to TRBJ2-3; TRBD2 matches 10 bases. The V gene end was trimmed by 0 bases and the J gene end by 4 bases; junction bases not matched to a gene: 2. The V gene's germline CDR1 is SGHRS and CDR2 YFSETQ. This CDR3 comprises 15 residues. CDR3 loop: CASSLASGSADTQYF. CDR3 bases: TGCGCCAGCAGCTTGGCTAGCGGGAGCGCAGATACGCAGTATTTT. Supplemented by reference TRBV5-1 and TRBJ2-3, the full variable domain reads KAGVTQTPRYLIKTRGQQVTLSCSPISGHRSVSWYQQTPGQGLQFLFEYFSETQRNKGNFPGRFSGRQFSNSRSEMNVSTLELGDSALYLCASSLASGSADTQYFGPGTRLTVL.

In DNA form, the CDR3 reads TGTGCCAGCAGTTTATCGTCGGGAGGCTACGAGCAGTACTTC. Translated, it gives CASSLSSGGYEQYF. The genes are TRBV27 and TRBJ2-7, with TRBD2 matching 7 bases. V trimming: 0 bases; J trimming: 3 bases; junction bases outside the gene matches: 2. The germline CDR1 and CDR2 sequences are MNHEY and SMNVEV (reference sequence). The CDR3 has 14 amino acids.

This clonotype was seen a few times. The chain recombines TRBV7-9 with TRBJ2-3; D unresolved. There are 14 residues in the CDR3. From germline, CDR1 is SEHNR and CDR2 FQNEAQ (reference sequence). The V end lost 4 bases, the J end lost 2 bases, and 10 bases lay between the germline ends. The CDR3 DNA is TGTGCCAGCAGCTCGATAGACCACACAGATACGCAGTATTTT. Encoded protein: CASSSIDHTDTQYF.

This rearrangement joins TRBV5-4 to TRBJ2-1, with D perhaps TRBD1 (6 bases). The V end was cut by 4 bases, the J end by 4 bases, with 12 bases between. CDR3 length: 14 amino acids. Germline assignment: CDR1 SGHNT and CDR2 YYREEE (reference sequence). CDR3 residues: CASSQTTGYNEQFF. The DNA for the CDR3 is TGTGCCAGCAGCCAGACGACAGGTTACAATGAGCAGTTCTTC.

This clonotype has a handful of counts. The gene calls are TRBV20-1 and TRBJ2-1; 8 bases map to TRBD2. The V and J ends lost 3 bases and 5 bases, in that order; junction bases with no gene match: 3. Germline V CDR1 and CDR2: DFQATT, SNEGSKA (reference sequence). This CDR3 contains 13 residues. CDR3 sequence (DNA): TGCAGTGCTAGCGGGAGGGCCAACAATGAGCAGTTCTTC. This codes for CSASGRANNEQFF.

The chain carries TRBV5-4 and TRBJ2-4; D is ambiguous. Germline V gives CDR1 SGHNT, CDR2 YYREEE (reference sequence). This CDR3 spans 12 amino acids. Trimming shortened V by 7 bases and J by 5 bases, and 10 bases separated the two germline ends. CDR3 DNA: TGTGCCAGCGGGATTGAGGAAAACATTCAGTACTTC. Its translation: CASGIEENIQYF.

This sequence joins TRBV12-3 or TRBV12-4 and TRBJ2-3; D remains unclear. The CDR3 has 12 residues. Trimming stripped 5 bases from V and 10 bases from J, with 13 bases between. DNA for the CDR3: TGTGCCAGCAGTGAGAGTCCCCACCCGCAGTATTTT. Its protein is CASSESPHPQYF.

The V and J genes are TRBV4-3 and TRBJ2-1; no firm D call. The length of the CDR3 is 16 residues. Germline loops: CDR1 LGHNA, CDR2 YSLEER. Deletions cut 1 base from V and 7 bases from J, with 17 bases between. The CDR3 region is CASSQGQFGPWNEQFF. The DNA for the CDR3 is TGCGCCAGCAGCCAAGGTCAATTTGGCCCATGGAATGAGCAGTTCTTC.

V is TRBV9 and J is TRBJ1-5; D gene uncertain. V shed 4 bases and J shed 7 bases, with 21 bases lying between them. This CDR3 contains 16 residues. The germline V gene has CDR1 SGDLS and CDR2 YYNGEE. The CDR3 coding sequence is TGTGCCAGCAGCCCCAGTGGTAACCCCCTGGGGCAGCCCCAGCATTTT. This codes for CASSPSGNPLGQPQHF. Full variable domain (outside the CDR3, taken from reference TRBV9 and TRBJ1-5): DSGVTQTPKHLITATGQRVTLRCSPRSGDLSVYWYQQSLDQGLQFLIQYYNGEERAKGNILERFSAQQFPDLHSELNLSSLELGDSALYFCASSPSGNPLGQPQHFGDGTRLSIL.

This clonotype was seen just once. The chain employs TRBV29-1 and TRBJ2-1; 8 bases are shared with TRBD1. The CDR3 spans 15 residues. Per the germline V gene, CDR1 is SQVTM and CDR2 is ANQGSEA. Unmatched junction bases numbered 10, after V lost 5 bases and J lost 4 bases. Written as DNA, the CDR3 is TGCAGCGTTACCCACAGGGGGGATCGTTACAATGAGCAGTTCTTC. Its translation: CSVTHRGDRYNEQFF.

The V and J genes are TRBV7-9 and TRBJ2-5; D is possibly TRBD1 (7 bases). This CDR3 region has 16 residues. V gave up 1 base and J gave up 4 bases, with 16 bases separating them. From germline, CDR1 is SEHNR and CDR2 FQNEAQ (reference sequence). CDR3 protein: CASSLVSGGGGETQYF. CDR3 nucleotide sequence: TGTGCCAGCAGCTTAGTTTCAGGGGGAGGAGGAGAGACCCAGTACTTC.

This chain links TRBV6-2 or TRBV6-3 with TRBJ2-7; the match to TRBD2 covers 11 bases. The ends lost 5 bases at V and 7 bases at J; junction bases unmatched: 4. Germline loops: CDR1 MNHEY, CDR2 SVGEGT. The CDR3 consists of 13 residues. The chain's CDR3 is CASSPSGRNEQYF. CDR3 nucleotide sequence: TGTGCCAGCAGTCCTAGCGGGAGGAATGAGCAGTACTTC.

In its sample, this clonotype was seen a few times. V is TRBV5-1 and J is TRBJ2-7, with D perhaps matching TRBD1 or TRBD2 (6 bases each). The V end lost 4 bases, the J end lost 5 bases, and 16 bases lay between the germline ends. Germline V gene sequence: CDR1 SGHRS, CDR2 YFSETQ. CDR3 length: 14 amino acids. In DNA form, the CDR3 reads TGCGCCAGCAGCCTAGGACAGCGGGCCCACGAGCAGTACTTC. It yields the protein CASSLGQRAHEQYF.